These T cell receptor beta chains were read from a single sample in a study of regulatory T cells in long-lasting Graves disease. TCRdb redid the calling of the multiplex PCR reads with MiXCR, one entry per CDR3 protein. The sample has about 460,000 distinct CDR3 sequences, around a fifth seen once. The sample consisted of peripheral blood mononuclear cells (PBMCs), taken when the disease was refractory, from a patient treated with antithyroid drugs. The source of these receptors is a female donor with Graves disease. Each CDR3 is given with its conserved first and last residue. Fields, in order: clone size, J gene, V gene, CDR3 protein. Part of the rows lack a size; the others show once, few, many or a class for expanded clones.

clone size: once; J gene: TRBJ2-4; V gene: TRBV10-3; CDR3 protein: CAISESTSSGNIQYF
clone size: -; J gene: -; V gene: TRBV12-3/TRBV12-4; CDR3 protein: CASSFEGGETQYF
clone size: -; J gene: TRBJ2-4; V gene: TRBV3-1; CDR3 protein: CASSPGLAGGVQYF
clone size: -; J gene: TRBJ2-7; V gene: TRBV28; CDR3 protein: CASSLGSSGYEQYF
clone size: -; J gene: TRBJ1-3; V gene: TRBV4-3; CDR3 protein: CASSHTGVGNTIYF
clone size: -; J gene: TRBJ1-6; V gene: TRBV9; CDR3 protein: CASSARAGILEGPYNSPLHF
clone size: -; J gene: TRBJ2-3; V gene: TRBV12-3/TRBV12-4; CDR3 protein: CASWVRSTDTQYF
clone size: many; J gene: TRBJ1-1; V gene: TRBV3-2; CDR3 protein: CASSEAMNTEAFF
clone size: many; J gene: TRBJ2-5; V gene: TRBV5-5; CDR3 protein: CASSPKDQETQYF
clone size: many; J gene: TRBJ2-5; V gene: TRBV28; CDR3 protein: CASSFEGLGLSTQYF
clone size: -; J gene: TRBJ2-4; V gene: TRBV7-2; CDR3 protein: CTSSFGTGGSKNIQYF
clone size: -; J gene: TRBJ2-7; V gene: TRBV29-1; CDR3 protein: CSGDIGYEQYF
clone size: many; J gene: TRBJ1-1; V gene: TRBV29-1; CDR3 protein: CSAWKGNTEAFF
clone size: few; J gene: TRBJ2-7; V gene: TRBV19; CDR3 protein: CASSLDSGLAGTDEQYF
clone size: few; J gene: TRBJ2-7; V gene: TRBV6-1; CDR3 protein: CASSQDLVEGASEQYF
clone size: many; J gene: TRBJ1-1; V gene: TRBV7-2; CDR3 protein: CASSAGGAPSNTEAFF
clone size: -; J gene: TRBJ1-2; V gene: TRBV6-1; CDR3 protein: CASNPPMEPMGYTF
clone size: many; J gene: TRBJ1-5; V gene: TRBV12-3/TRBV12-4; CDR3 protein: CASSFGGQGRQPQHF
clone size: many; J gene: TRBJ2-7; V gene: TRBV6-1; CDR3 protein: CASNPDWPEPYEQYF
clone size: many; J gene: TRBJ1-5; V gene: TRBV12-3/TRBV12-4; CDR3 protein: CASSFGQGINQPQHF
clone size: many; J gene: TRBJ1-1; V gene: TRBV6-2/TRBV6-3; CDR3 protein: CASSLRQGNEAFF
clone size: -; J gene: TRBJ2-2; V gene: TRBV6-1; CDR3 protein: CATFVWRTGELFF
clone size: many; J gene: TRBJ2-2; V gene: TRBV28; CDR3 protein: CASSLSRGGSAGELFF
clone size: -; J gene: TRBJ2-7; V gene: TRBV7-2; CDR3 protein: CASGPVRDYEQYF
clone size: few; J gene: TRBJ2-7; V gene: TRBV24-1; CDR3 protein: CATRQGAEQYF
clone size: once; J gene: TRBJ2-6; V gene: TRBV19; CDR3 protein: CASNRQAGANVLTF
clone size: few; J gene: TRBJ2-5; V gene: TRBV5-1; CDR3 protein: CASTFGPRETQYF
clone size: few; J gene: TRBJ1-1; V gene: TRBV19; CDR3 protein: CASSIFRGRGNTEAFF
clone size: many; J gene: TRBJ2-3; V gene: TRBV11-2; CDR3 protein: CASSVVQRTDTQYF
clone size: few; J gene: TRBJ1-1; V gene: TRBV29-1; CDR3 protein: CSVGSPGATEAFF
clone size: -; J gene: TRBJ1-6; V gene: TRBV12-3/TRBV12-4; CDR3 protein: CASRATGRDNSPLHF
clone size: many; J gene: TRBJ2-7; V gene: TRBV6-2/TRBV6-3; CDR3 protein: CASSYSRQGSYEQYF
clone size: -; J gene: TRBJ1-6; V gene: TRBV30; CDR3 protein: CALRDTYNSPLHF
clone size: many; J gene: TRBJ1-6; V gene: TRBV7-2; CDR3 protein: CASSLEAGLSSPLHF
clone size: many; J gene: TRBJ1-4; V gene: TRBV29-1; CDR3 protein: CSVRDRGEKLFF
clone size: many; J gene: TRBJ1-6; V gene: TRBV6-1; CDR3 protein: CASRGNSPLHF
clone size: -; J gene: TRBJ1-5; V gene: TRBV6-1; CDR3 protein: CASSPGGVSNQPQHF
clone size: once; J gene: TRBJ2-2; V gene: TRBV5-1; CDR3 protein: CASSWASSDSGELFF
clone size: -; J gene: TRBJ1-2; V gene: TRBV28; CDR3 protein: CASRVQGFDYGYTF
clone size: many; J gene: TRBJ2-5; V gene: TRBV19; CDR3 protein: CASSGGFGETQYF
clone size: -; J gene: TRBJ1-1; V gene: TRBV29-1; CDR3 protein: CSVGARRGSEAFF
clone size: many; J gene: TRBJ2-7; V gene: TRBV28; CDR3 protein: CASSFEDRRPYEQYF
clone size: many; J gene: TRBJ2-2; V gene: TRBV7-6; CDR3 protein: CASSLIIGELFF
clone size: many; J gene: TRBJ2-6; V gene: TRBV7-8; CDR3 protein: CASSLADSIPGANVLTF
clone size: many; J gene: TRBJ2-5; V gene: TRBV7-2; CDR3 protein: CASKGGVGETQYF
clone size: many; J gene: TRBJ1-2; V gene: TRBV29-1; CDR3 protein: CSVPSPTGANYGYTF
clone size: many; J gene: TRBJ1-4; V gene: TRBV27; CDR3 protein: CASSLGGLKLSTMFF
clone size: -; J gene: TRBJ2-7; V gene: TRBV2; CDR3 protein: CASSEALPGTGRLGQYF
clone size: few; J gene: TRBJ1-4; V gene: TRBV15; CDR3 protein: CATSREGSGGDEKLFF
clone size: -; J gene: TRBJ1-2; V gene: TRBV18; CDR3 protein: CASSSSGGYGYTF
clone size: many; J gene: TRBJ2-5; V gene: TRBV10-3; CDR3 protein: CAISLRGPQETQYF
clone size: few; J gene: TRBJ2-7; V gene: TRBV20-1; CDR3 protein: CSARGGGRGSYEQYF